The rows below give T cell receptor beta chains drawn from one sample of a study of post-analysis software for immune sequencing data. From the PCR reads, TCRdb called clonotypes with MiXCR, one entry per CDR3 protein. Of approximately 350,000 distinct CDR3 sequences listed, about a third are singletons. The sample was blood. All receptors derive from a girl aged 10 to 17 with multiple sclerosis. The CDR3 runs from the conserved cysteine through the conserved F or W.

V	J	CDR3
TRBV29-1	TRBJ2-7	CSVGQGGDEQYF
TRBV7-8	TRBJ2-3	CASSLVLWRGNTDTQYF
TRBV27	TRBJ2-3	CASSAQLAGSTDTQYF
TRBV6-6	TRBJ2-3	CASSGQGARDTQYF
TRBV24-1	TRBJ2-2	CATTLGLAGPDLPSPGFDRELFF
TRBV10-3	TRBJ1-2	CAISGTVEMGYTF
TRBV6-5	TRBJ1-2	CASRGSNYGYTF
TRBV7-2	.	CASSSIKETQYF
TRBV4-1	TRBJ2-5	CASSHRRRETQYF
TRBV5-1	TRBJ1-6	CASRPERAHGSPLHF
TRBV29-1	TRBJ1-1	CSVTGGGAFF
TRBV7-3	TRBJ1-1	CASSPNGGGTEAFF
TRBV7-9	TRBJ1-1	CANRGTGVNTEAFF
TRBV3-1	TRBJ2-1	CASSQPLAGGHNEQFF
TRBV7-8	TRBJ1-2	CASSLDGWGGYTF
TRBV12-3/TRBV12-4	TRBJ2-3	CASSPRDSDTDAQYF
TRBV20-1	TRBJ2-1	CSARRLASNEQFF
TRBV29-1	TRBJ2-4	CSVERLADVQYF
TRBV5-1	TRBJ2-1	CASSKGAALYDEQFF
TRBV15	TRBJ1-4	CATSRDNGLNRGEKLFF
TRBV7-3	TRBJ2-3	CASSITASTDTQYF
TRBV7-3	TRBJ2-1	CASSASGGAVNEQFF
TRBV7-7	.	CASSLAGLETQYF
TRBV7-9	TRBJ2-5	CASSFTSGGETQYF
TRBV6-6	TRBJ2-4	CASSTYRGLTSLEQYF
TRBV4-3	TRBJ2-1	CASSQGLRGASYNEQFF
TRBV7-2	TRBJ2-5	CASTIGPWGVETQYF
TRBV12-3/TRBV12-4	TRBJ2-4	CASTPSGGAQNIQYF
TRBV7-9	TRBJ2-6	CATPRTGANVLTF
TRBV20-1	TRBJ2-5	CSARRQRGPTETQYF
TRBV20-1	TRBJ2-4	CSTTGFLAKNIQYF
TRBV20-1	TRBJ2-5	CSARLATKGETQYF
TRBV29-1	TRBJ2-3	CSVEGAYTDTQYF
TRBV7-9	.	CASSLGGTGGRGEQYF
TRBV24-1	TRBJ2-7	CATSEGGEQYF
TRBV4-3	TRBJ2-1	CASSPRGQTLYNEQFF
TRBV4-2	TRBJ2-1	CASSQDLGERVMGNEQFF
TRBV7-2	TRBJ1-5	CASSLVGGPNSNQPQHF
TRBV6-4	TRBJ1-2	CASRVHRQSYGYTF
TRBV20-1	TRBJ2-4	CSAPTASGGAKNIQYF
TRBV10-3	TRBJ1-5	CAISATGGLSNQPQHF
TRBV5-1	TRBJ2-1	CASSLAPVGAANEQFF
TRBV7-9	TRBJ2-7	CASSPGTPFYEQYF